Below, 10 T cell receptor beta chains from the same sample are listed, as sequenced in a study of early T cells in non-severe SARS-CoV-2 infection. TCRdb passed the 5' RACE reads through MiXCR, listing each CDR3 protein once. The sample comprises around 60,000 distinct CDR3 sequences, around 19% of which are singletons, and 8.9% rests with the top ten. This specimen was whole blood, taken at baseline. All receptors derive from an adult who was a healthcare worker with PCR-confirmed SARS-CoV-2 infection or an uninfected control (not recorded which).

This clonotype was counted at least ten times. The V call is TRBV30, the J call TRBJ2-7; 9 bases fit TRBD1. Germline V gene lookup returns CDR1 GTSNPN and CDR2 SVGIG (reference sequence). The CDR3 is made up of 14 amino acids. The V and J ends lost 0 bases and 0 bases, in that order; junction bases with no gene match: 0. The DNA of the CDR3 is TGTGCCTGGAGTGTACAGGGGGCCTCCTACGAGCAGTACTTC. Encoded protein: CAWSVQGASYEQYF.

This clonotype was seen a few times. The chain has TRBV11-2 and TRBJ2-7; 9 bases match TRBD1. Unmatched junction bases numbered 12, after V lost 1 base and J lost 5 bases. Germline CDR1 is SGHAT and CDR2 is FQNNGV. CDR3 length equals 17 residues. In nucleotides, the CDR3 is TGTGCCAGCAGCTTAGCCCCCACCGGGACAGGGATCAACGAGCAGTACTTC. It is translated as CASSLAPTGTGINEQYF.

The chain joins TRBV7-6 to TRBJ1-2, with D perhaps matching TRBD1 (5 bases). The ends were cut back, 0 bases at V and 4 bases at J, with 9 bases in the middle. CDR3 size: 14 residues. Germline CDR1 is SGHVS and CDR2 is FNYEAQ. The CDR3 nucleotides read TGTGCCAGCAGCTTAGCGGGGGGTACCTATGGCTACACCTTC. Protein sequence: CASSLAGGTYGYTF.

The gene calls are TRBV6-6 and TRBJ2-2, with D tentatively TRBD2 (6 bases). The CDR3 loop spans 13 amino acids. Germline V gene lookup returns CDR1 MNHNY and CDR2 SVGAGI (reference sequence). Trimming took off 10 bases at V and 6 bases at J, with 15 bases between the two ends. The CDR3 bases are TGTGCCACCACCGCGACTAGTTCCGGGGAGCTGTTTTTT. The encoded protein is CATTATSSGELFF.

The J gene is TRBJ2-2, the V gene TRBV29-1; the match to TRBD1 covers 7 bases. CDR1 and CDR2 from the germline V gene are SQVTM and ANQGSEA. The junction had 6 bases not matched to a gene; V was cut back by 6 bases and J by 2 bases. The CDR3 runs 14 residues. The CDR3 DNA sequence: TGCAGCGTGGGGGACAGCGCTAACACCGGGGAGCTGTTTTTT. As protein: CSVGDSANTGELFF.

The DNA for the CDR3 is TGTGCCAGCGTCGAGGGGCAGGCGTCTAGCACAGATACGCAGTATTTT. This sequence encodes CASVEGQASSTDTQYF. This chain links TRBV2 with TRBJ2-3; D might be TRBD1 or TRBD2, each matching 5 bases. Germline values: CDR1 SNHLY, CDR2 FYNNEI. The CDR3 has 16 residues. V lost 8 bases and J 0 bases, leaving 18 bases between the germline ends.

The table lists this clonotype with a few counts. This sequence joins TRBV28 and TRBJ1-5, with TRBD1 as a possible D gene (5 bases). The length of the CDR3 is 16 residues. V dropped 5 bases and J dropped 2 bases, with 16 bases sitting between them. CDR1 and CDR2 (germline): MDHEN, SYDVKM. The CDR3 nucleotides are TGTGCCAGCAGTCCATCTTTGGGGGATGGCAATCAGCCCCAGCATTTT. Encoded protein: CASSPSLGDGNQPQHF.

The gene calls are TRBV4-3 and TRBJ2-4; D is tentatively TRBD1 or TRBD2 (6 bases each). The V gene's germline CDR1 is LGHNA and CDR2 YSLEER. The CDR3 has 15 residues. The ends were cut back, 4 bases at V and 6 bases at J, with 16 bases in the middle. The CDR3 loop is CASSPGDSKGNIQYF. The CDR3 DNA follows: TGCGCCAGCAGCCCAGGGGACTCGAAAGGAAACATTCAGTACTTC.

The chain joins TRBV4-3 to TRBJ1-2; D is perhaps TRBD1 (6 bases). The ends were cut back, 3 bases at V and 6 bases at J, with 14 bases in the middle. CDR3 length: 14 residues. Germline CDR1 LGHNA, CDR2 YSLEER. CDR3 DNA: TGCGCCAGCAGCCACCTGACAGGCGATAATGGCTACACCTTC. It specifies CASSHLTGDNGYTF.

This clonotype appeared a few times. The chain joins TRBV12-3 or TRBV12-4 to TRBJ1-5; D is uncertain. This CDR3 is built from 14 residues. V was cut by 3 bases and J by 7 bases, with 13 bases left in between. The chain's CDR3 is CASSLDRRGQPQHF. CDR3 in DNA: TGTGCCAGCAGTTTGGACCGTCGTGGACAGCCCCAGCATTTT.